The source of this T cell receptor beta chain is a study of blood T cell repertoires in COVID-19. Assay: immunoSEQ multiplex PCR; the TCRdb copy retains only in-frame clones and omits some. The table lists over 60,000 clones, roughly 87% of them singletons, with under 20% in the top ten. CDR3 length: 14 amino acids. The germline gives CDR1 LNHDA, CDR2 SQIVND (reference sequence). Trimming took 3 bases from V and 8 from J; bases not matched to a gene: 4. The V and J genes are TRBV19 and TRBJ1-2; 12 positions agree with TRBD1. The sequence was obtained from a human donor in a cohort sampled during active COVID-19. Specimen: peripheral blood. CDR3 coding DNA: TGTGCCAGTAGTATGGGACAGGGGGCGCCCGGCTACACCTTC. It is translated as CASSMGQGAPGYTF.